A selection of T cell receptor beta chains follows, all from one sample in a study of blood T cell repertoires in COVID-19. Only in-frame clones appear in the TCRdb table, and some are missing; sequencing was by immunoSEQ multiplex PCR. The sample records 110,000 to 150,000 clones, roughly four fifths being singletons. What was sequenced was peripheral blood. Receptors originate from a human donor in a cohort sampled during active COVID-19. Each CDR3 is given with its conserved first and last residue. Each record gives: J gene, V gene, D gene, clone size, CDR3 length, CDR3 protein, CDR3 DNA. D genes are given only for firm matches. Clone size is shown for a subset of rows, as once, few, many or a class of expanded clone.

J: TRBJ2-4; V: TRBV3-1/TRBV3-2; D: .; size: .; length: 14; CDR3: CASSPAVAKNIQYF; DNA: TGTGCCAGCAGCCCCGCAGTAGCCAAAAACATTCAGTACTTC
J: TRBJ2-5; V: TRBV9; D: TRBD2; size: .; length: 15; CDR3: CASSPTTSGMETQYF; DNA: TGTGCCAGCAGTCCCACGACTAGCGGGATGGAGACCCAGTACTTC
J: TRBJ2-5; V: TRBV5-8; D: .; size: .; length: 16; CDR3: CASSLIIGGRGETQYF; DNA: TGTGCCAGCAGCTTGATTATTGGGGGCCGGGGCGAGACCCAGTACTTC
J: TRBJ1-2; V: TRBV5-4; D: .; size: .; length: 13; CDR3: CASSLYGDGSYTF; DNA: TGTGCCAGCAGCTTGTACGGAGACGGTAGCTACACCTTC
J: TRBJ2-3; V: TRBV9; D: TRBD2; size: .; length: 17; CDR3: CASSHEAGGGSTDTQYF; DNA: TGTGCCAGCAGCCACGAAGCGGGGGGCGGGAGCACAGATACGCAGTATTTT
J: TRBJ2-2; V: TRBV7-2; D: .; size: .; length: 13; CDR3: CASRLENTGELFF; DNA: TGTGCCAGCAGACTAGAGAACACCGGGGAGCTGTTTTTT
J: TRBJ2-5; V: TRBV5-1; D: TRBD2; size: .; length: 14; CDR3: CASSGVAGQETQYF; DNA: TGCGCCAGCAGCGGGGTAGCGGGGCAAGAGACCCAGTACTTC
J: TRBJ2-1; V: TRBV27; D: TRBD1; size: .; length: 15; CDR3: CASSLDRGAYNEQFF; DNA: TGTGCCAGCAGCTTAGACAGGGGCGCCTACAATGAGCAGTTCTTC
J: TRBJ2-1; V: TRBV3-1/TRBV3-2; D: TRBD1; size: .; length: 16; CDR3: CASSHGRGTGGNEQFF; DNA: TGTGCCAGCAGCCATGGGCGCGGGACAGGGGGCAATGAGCAGTTCTTC
J: TRBJ2-5; V: TRBV7-9; D: TRBD2; size: .; length: 18; CDR3: CASSLEGTSGGATETQYF; DNA: TGTGCCAGCAGCTTAGAAGGGACTAGCGGGGGGGCAACAGAGACCCAGTACTTC
J: TRBJ2-3; V: TRBV4-2; D: TRBD2; size: medium-sized; length: 15; CDR3: CASSQGGGATDTQYF; DNA: TGTGCCAGCAGCCAAGGCGGGGGGGCCACAGATACGCAGTATTTT
J: TRBJ1-6; V: TRBV14; D: .; size: .; length: 14; CDR3: CASSQGGFNSPLHF; DNA: TGTGCCAGCAGCCAAGGCGGATTTAATTCACCCCTCCACTTT
J: TRBJ1-1; V: TRBV7-2; D: TRBD1; size: few; length: 14; CDR3: CASSFQGASTEAFF; DNA: TGTGCCAGCAGCTTCCAGGGGGCGAGTACTGAAGCTTTCTTT
J: TRBJ2-3; V: TRBV5-8; D: TRBD2; size: .; length: 16; CDR3: CASSLGLAGGSDTQYF; DNA: TGTGCCAGCAGCTTGGGACTAGCGGGGGGGTCAGATACGCAGTATTTT
J: TRBJ1-2; V: TRBV5-6; D: TRBD1; size: .; length: 14; CDR3: CASSLLGQDYGYTF; DNA: TGTGCCAGCAGCTTGCTGGGACAGGACTATGGCTACACCTTC
J: TRBJ2-3; V: TRBV9; D: TRBD2; size: .; length: 16; CDR3: CASSPRLAGGTDTQYF; DNA: TGTGCCAGCAGCCCCCGACTAGCGGGGGGCACAGATACGCAGTATTTT
J: TRBJ1-2; V: TRBV6-4; D: .; size: few; length: 13; CDR3: CASSDGPLYGYTF; DNA: TGTGCCAGCAGTGATGGCCCTCTCTATGGCTACACCTTC
J: TRBJ2-6; V: TRBV5-5; D: TRBD2; size: few; length: 19; CDR3: CASSFRTSGGLSGANVLTF; DNA: TGTGCCAGCAGCTTCCGGACTAGCGGGGGGCTCTCTGGGGCCAACGTCCTGACTTTC
J: TRBJ1-1; V: TRBV21-1; D: .; size: .; length: 10; CDR3: CARQDTEAFF; DNA: TGTGCCAGACAGGACACTGAAGCTTTCTTT
J: TRBJ1-2; V: TRBV19; D: .; size: .; length: 16; CDR3: CASSIGWESANYGYTF; DNA: TGTGCCAGTAGTATAGGCTGGGAGTCAGCTAACTATGGCTACACCTTC
J: TRBJ2-1; V: TRBV9; D: .; size: .; length: 14; CDR3: CASSVDGAYNEQFF; DNA: TGTGCCAGCAGCGTAGACGGGGCCTACAATGAGCAGTTCTTC
J: TRBJ1-5; V: TRBV12-5; D: .; size: .; length: 15; CDR3: CASGLVTDSNQPQHF; DNA: TGTGCTAGTGGTTTGGTGACAGATAGCAATCAGCCCCAGCATTTT
J: TRBJ2-5; V: TRBV9; D: .; size: .; length: 17; CDR3: CASSAPTPQSGQETQYF; DNA: TGTGCCAGCAGCGCCCCGACTCCTCAAAGCGGACAAGAGACCCAGTACTTC
J: TRBJ2-3; V: TRBV6-2/TRBV6-3; D: TRBD2; size: .; length: 16; CDR3: CASSYSSGVGTDTQYF; DNA: TGTGCCAGCAGTTACTCGAGCGGGGTTGGCACAGATACGCAGTATTTT
J: TRBJ2-2; V: TRBV19; D: .; size: .; length: 15; CDR3: CASSRSDRPPGELFF; DNA: TGTGCCAGTAGTCGTTCAGACAGGCCCCCCGGGGAGCTGTTTTTT
J: TRBJ2-1; V: TRBV28; D: .; size: .; length: 14; CDR3: CASSFGTGQNEQFF; DNA: TGTGCCAGCAGCTTCGGGACGGGACAAAATGAGCAGTTCTTC
J: TRBJ2-7; V: TRBV29-1; D: .; size: few; length: 11; CDR3: CSVRGAGEQYF; DNA: TGCAGCGTCAGGGGGGCGGGTGAGCAGTACTTC
J: TRBJ2-3; V: TRBV30; D: TRBD2; size: .; length: 15; CDR3: CAWSVARGGTDTQYF; DNA: TGTGCCTGGAGTGTCGCGCGGGGGGGCACAGATACGCAGTATTTT
J: TRBJ1-3; V: TRBV4-2; D: TRBD1; size: .; length: 19; CDR3: CASSQVGSRQGASGNTIYF; DNA: TGTGCCAGCAGCCAAGTAGGTTCGAGACAGGGGGCCTCTGGAAACACCATATATTTT
J: TRBJ2-1; V: TRBV24-1; D: .; size: .; length: 14; CDR3: CATSDAGLAAEQFF; DNA: TGTGCCACCAGTGATGCGGGACTGGCGGCTGAGCAGTTCTTC